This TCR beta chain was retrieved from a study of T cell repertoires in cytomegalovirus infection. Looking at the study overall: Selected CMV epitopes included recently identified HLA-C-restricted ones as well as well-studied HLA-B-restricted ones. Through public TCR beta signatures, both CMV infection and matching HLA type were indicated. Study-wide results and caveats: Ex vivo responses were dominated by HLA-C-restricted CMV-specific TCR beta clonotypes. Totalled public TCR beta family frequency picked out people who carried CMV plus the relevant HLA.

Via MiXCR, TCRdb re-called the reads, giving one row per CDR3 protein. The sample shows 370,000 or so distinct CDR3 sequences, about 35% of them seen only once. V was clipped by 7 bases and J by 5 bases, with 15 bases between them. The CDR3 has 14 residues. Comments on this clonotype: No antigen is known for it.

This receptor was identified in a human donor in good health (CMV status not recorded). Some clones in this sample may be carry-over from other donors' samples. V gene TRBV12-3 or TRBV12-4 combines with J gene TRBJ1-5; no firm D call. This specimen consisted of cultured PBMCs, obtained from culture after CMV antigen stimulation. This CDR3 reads CASTLMGTHQPQHF. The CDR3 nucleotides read TGTGCCAGCACCCTCATGGGTACGCATCAGCCCCAGCATTTT.